The 22 T cell receptor beta chains listed next were all sequenced from one sample in a study of vaccination effects on CD4 cells after COVID-19. Libraries were prepared by immunoSEQ multiplex PCR; TCRdb keeps only in-frame clonotypes and omits some of them. Of 55,000 to 75,000 clones in the sample, approximately 72% are singletons; the top ten hold 3.5% to 4.5%. These receptors' targets are unknown. Viral peptide pool expansion of antigen-specific CD4+ T cells preceded sequencing in the ViraFEST assay. Isolating CD4+ T cells followed around nine days of culture. Prior SARS-CoV-2 infection was absent in the vaccine recipients, as shown by negative nucleocapsid antibodies. The specimen was CD4+ T cells from PBMCs cultured with HCoV-OC43 spike peptides, collected before COVID-19 vaccination. Regarding subset: HCoV-OC43 spike overlapping peptide pool stimulation. Receptor source: a human donor who received a COVID-19 vaccine.

The chain carries TRBV6-5 and TRBJ1-6; D remains ambiguous. Trimming took off 4 bases at V and 0 bases at J, with 7 bases between the two ends. The CDR3 is 15 residues long. Germline V lookup: CDR1 MNHEY, CDR2 SVGAGI. DNA of the CDR3: TGTGCCAGCAGTTTGAAGAGCTCCTATAATTCACCCCTCCACTTT. Translated, it gives CASSLKSSYNSPLHF.

The genes are TRBV6-2 or TRBV6-3 and TRBJ1-2, with TRBD1 as a possible D gene (5 bases). CDR1 and CDR2 from the germline V gene are MNHEY and SVGEGT. The CDR3 runs to 16 residues. V was pared by 4 bases and J by 7 bases, with 22 bases between. This chain's CDR3 is CASSSPPGRGGGGYTF. The CDR3, as DNA: TGTGCCAGCAGTTCCCCCCCAGGGAGGGGAGGCGGTGGCTACACCTTC.

The chain carries TRBV5-1 and TRBJ2-3; TRBD2 matches at 9 bases. The germline gives CDR1 SGHRS, CDR2 YFSETQ. The junction had 2 bases not matched to a gene; V was cut back by 4 bases and J by 2 bases. CDR3 size: 14 residues. For the CDR3, the DNA is TGCGCCAGCAGCAGACTAGCGGTCACAGATACGCAGTATTTT. It encodes CASSRLAVTDTQYF.

Of note for this clone: Other nucleotide sequences in the sample specify the same CDR3. The chain links TRBV5-1 to TRBJ2-5; 10 nucleotides line up with TRBD2. Germline V CDR1 and CDR2: SGHRS, YFSETQ. The CDR3 spans 15 residues. V was pared by 2 bases and J by 5 bases, with 6 bases of the junction left unmatched. CDR3 residues: CASSLLAGGEETQYF. CDR3 nucleotides: TGCGCCAGCAGCTTATTAGCGGGGGGCGAGGAGACCCAGTACTTC.

The chain is built from TRBV6-2 or TRBV6-3 and TRBJ1-5; TRBD1 might be the D (5 bases). The CDR3 extends over 15 amino acids. Germline CDR1 is MNHEY and CDR2 is SVGEGT. V was pared by 5 bases and J by 1 base, with 12 bases between. This CDR3 is CASSQRDGSNQPQHF. The CDR3 DNA sequence: TGTGCCAGCAGTCAAAGGGACGGGAGCAATCAGCCCCAGCATTTT.

This clone was picked up a small number of times. V gene TRBV11-2 combines with J gene TRBJ2-2, with D possibly matching TRBD1 (6 bases). The CDR3 contains 16 residues. Germline V gene data show CDR1 as SGHAT and CDR2 as FQNNGV. Trimming shortened V by 3 bases and J by 1 base, and 12 bases separated the two germline ends. CDR3 loop: CASSLVGGRNTGELFF. The CDR3 nucleotides are TGTGCCAGCAGCTTGGTTGGGGGCAGGAACACCGGGGAGCTGTTTTTT.

V gene TRBV6-5 combines with J gene TRBJ1-4, with D uncertain. CDR3 size: 13 residues. Germline V lookup: CDR1 MNHEY, CDR2 SVGAGI. V was pared by 6 bases and J by 4 bases, with 9 bases between. The CDR3 sequence: CASSYGINEKLFF. CDR3 nucleotides: TGTGCCAGCAGCTACGGGATTAATGAAAAACTGTTTTTT.

V gene TRBV7-8 combines with J gene TRBJ2-7; D may be TRBD1 or TRBD2 (5 bases each). Germline V gives CDR1 SGHVS, CDR2 FQNEAQ. CDR3 length equals 14 residues. Trimming stripped 5 bases from V and 5 bases from J, with 16 bases between. The CDR3 here is CASSLMGPLNEQYV. DNA of the CDR3: TGTGCCAGCAGCCTCATGGGACCCTTGAACGAGCAGTACGTC.

This clone has a handful of counts. This chain uses TRBV7-2 with TRBJ2-2; the D call may be TRBD1 or TRBD2 (5 bases each). Germline V lookup: CDR1 SGHTA, CDR2 FQGNSA. V was shortened by 5 bases and J by 6 bases, with 16 bases between the two germline ends. This CDR3 has 15 residues. CDR3 sequence: CASSRPPRGAGELFF. DNA of the CDR3: TGTGCCAGCAGCCGCCCCCCAAGGGGAGCCGGGGAGCTGTTTTTT.

The chain is built from TRBV19 and TRBJ1-2; D may be TRBD1 (6 bases). This CDR3 contains 13 residues. Per germline, CDR1 LNHDA and CDR2 SQIVND (reference sequence). Trimming took off 4 bases at V and 4 bases at J, with 10 bases between the two ends. The CDR3 coding sequence is TGTGCCAGTAGTACAGGGGTAGCCTATGGCTACACCTTC. The encoded protein is CASSTGVAYGYTF.

V is TRBV25-1 and J is TRBJ2-4; D remains ambiguous. From germline, CDR1 is MGHDK and CDR2 SYGVNS. Trimming removed 4 bases at V and 0 bases at J, with 10 bases between. The CDR3 has 15 amino acids. The CDR3 nucleotides read TGTGCCAGCAGTGGGGCAGGTGCAGCCAAAAACATTCAGTACTTC. It yields the protein CASSGAGAAKNIQYF.

The chain is built from TRBV9 and TRBJ2-5, with TRBD2 matching 12 bases. The CDR3 contains 17 residues. V shed 2 bases and J 3 bases; nucleotides not matched to a gene: 8. The V gene's germline CDR1 is SGDLS and CDR2 YYNGEE. The CDR3 region is CASSVGLLAGGEETQYF. CDR3 coding DNA: TGTGCCAGCAGCGTTGGCCTTCTAGCGGGGGGGGAAGAGACCCAGTACTTC.

This clone showed up just a few times. This chain uses TRBV21-1 with TRBJ2-4. TRBV21-1 is flagged as a pseudogene. The CDR3 has 17 residues. The DNA for the CDR3 is TGTGCCAGCAGCACCCAGACCGATATTCTAGCCAAAAACATTCAGTACTTC. Amino acid sequence: CASSTQTDILAKNIQYF.

This sequence joins TRBV3-1 (or the pseudogene TRBV3-2) and TRBJ1-3; 7 positions agree with TRBD1. J gave up 1 base and V 3 bases, and 12 bases lay outside the gene matches. The germline CDR1 and CDR2 sequences are LGHDT and YNNKEL (reference sequence). The CDR3 consists of 18 residues. CDR3 protein: CASSQGTVKLLSGNTIYF. Here the CDR3 DNA reads TGTGCCAGCAGCCAGGGGACAGTCAAGCTCCTTTCTGGAAACACCATATATTTT.

The chain has TRBV30 and TRBJ2-1; D remains ambiguous. Germline lookup yields CDR1 GTSNPN and CDR2 SVGIG (reference sequence). The CDR3 runs to 13 residues. V lost 2 bases and J lost 9, with 14 bases in between. The CDR3 reads CAWSSGANGEQFF. The CDR3 region has the DNA TGTGCCTGGAGTTCAGGCGCCAACGGTGAGCAGTTCTTC. The full variable domain, its missing parts supplied by reference TRBV30 and TRBJ2-1, is SQTIHQWPATLVQPVGSPLSLECTVEGTSNPNLYWYRQAAGRGLQLLFYSVGIGQISSEVPQNLSASRPQDRQFILSSKKLLLSDSGFYLCAWSSGANGEQFFGPGTRLTVL.

The V call is TRBV6-5, the J call TRBJ1-6; tentative D call: TRBD1 (6 bases). Trimming removed 6 bases from V and 5 bases from J, with 8 bases in between. The CDR3 is made up of 13 amino acids. Looked up from germline, CDR1 is MNHEY and CDR2 is SVGAGI. The CDR3 protein is CASRGGNNSPLHF. Here the CDR3 DNA reads TGTGCCAGCAGGGGGGGCAATAATTCACCCCTCCACTTT.

A word on this clone: Other DNA sequences from this sample encode an identical CDR3 as well. V gene TRBV7-3 combines with J gene TRBJ1-1; a weak D match, TRBD1 (6 bases). The CDR3 runs 13 residues. The germline CDR1 and CDR2 sequences are SGHTA and FQGTGA. V was cut by 4 bases and J by 1 base, with 7 bases left in between. The CDR3 region is CASSSQGNTEAFF. CDR3 DNA: TGTGCCAGCAGCTCACAGGGGAACACTGAAGCTTTCTTT.

The chain has TRBV5-1 and TRBJ1-1; weak D call: TRBD1 (6 bases). Trimming cost V 4 bases and J 2 bases, with 18 bases left between them. The CDR3 is 16 residues long. CDR1 is SGHRS and CDR2 is YFSETQ in the germline V gene. In DNA, the CDR3 is TGCGCCAGCAGCCCCGCTCCCGGGACACCCAACACTGAAGCTTTCTTT. Amino acids: CASSPAPGTPNTEAFF.

V gene TRBV5-1 combines with J gene TRBJ1-1; maybe TRBD1 (6 bases). V gave up 5 bases and J gave up 0 bases, with 20 bases separating them. The CDR3 covers 17 residues. Looked up from germline, CDR1 is SGHRS and CDR2 is YFSETQ. As DNA, the CDR3 is TGCGCCAGCAGTCGGCCTCCGGGACAAGTATTGAACACTGAAGCTTTCTTT. Protein product: CASSRPPGQVLNTEAFF.

The V and J genes are TRBV10-2 and TRBJ2-1; D is ambiguous. CDR1 WSHSY and CDR2 SAAADI come from the germline V gene. The V end was cut by 2 bases, the J end by 6 bases, with 8 bases between. The CDR3 has 13 amino acids. DNA for the CDR3: TGCGCCAGCAGTGAGATGGCAGCCAATGAGCAGTTCTTC. This gives the protein CASSEMAANEQFF.

The chain is built from TRBV2 and TRBJ1-2, with D possibly matching TRBD1 (6 bases). The CDR3 length is 14 residues. CDR1 is SNHLY and CDR2 is FYNNEI in the germline V gene. V was cut by 1 base and J by 5 bases, with 11 bases left in between. CDR3 amino acids: CASSEGTALYGYTF. CDR3 nucleotide sequence: TGTGCCAGCAGTGAAGGGACAGCCCTATATGGCTACACCTTC.

The rearrangement uses TRBV16 and TRBJ2-1; 7 bases match TRBD1. Germline V gene data show CDR1 as KGHSY and CDR2 as FQNENV. Trimming cost V 4 bases and J 7 bases; bases outside gene matches: 13. CDR3 length equals 16 residues. The CDR3 nucleotides are TGTGCCAGCAGCCCACATAAGGGGACAGTCTGGAATGAGCAGTTCTTC. Translation gives CASSPHKGTVWNEQFF. Full variable domain (rest looked up from reference TRBV16 and TRBJ2-1): GEEVAQTPKHLVRGEGQKAKLYCAPIKGHSYVFWYQQVLKNEFKFLISFQNENVFDETGMPKERFSAKCLPNSPCSLEIQATKLEDSAVYFCASSPHKGTVWNEQFFGPGTRLTVL.